This note documents a single T cell receptor beta chain sequence. TCRdb reprocessed the RT-PCR reads with MiXCR, giving one entry per CDR3 protein. The sample contains more than 20,000 distinct CDR3 sequences, approximately 43% of which appear only once. The CDR3 contains 13 residues. Germline-derived CDR1 and CDR2 are LNHDA and SQIVND (reference sequence). Trimming left V 7 bases short and J 3 bases short, with 12 bases between. The data belong to a study of patients and donors after allogeneic stem cell transplantation. Material for sequencing was blood, either unsorted or a sorted T cell fraction (not recorded which). The V gene is TRBV19, the J gene TRBJ1-1, with D unresolved. This sequence was found in a human donor who was either an allogeneic HSCT recipient or a stem cell or donor lymphocyte infusion donor (not recorded which). It is not recorded whose cells these are; they may come from a transplant donor. Written as DNA, the CDR3 is TGTGCCAGTACCCGGGGTAAAGACACTGAAGCTTTCTTT. This gives the protein CASTRGKDTEAFF.